Below, 26 T cell receptor beta chains from the same sample are listed, as sequenced in a study of human T cells and chemical hapten exposure. TCRdb used MiXCR to reprocess the RACE reads, holding one entry per CDR3 protein. This repertoire shows about 52,000 distinct CDR3 sequences, 9.9% found once; its top ten account for roughly 15%. Specified time point: patch test 3, about 24 weeks after DPC sensitization. Stated treatment: therapeutic diphenylcyclopropenone sensitization with weekly scalp DPC. Sequences were derived from whole blood, sampled in connection with sensitization to the hapten diphenylcyclopropenone (DPC). All receptors derive from a woman in her 40s with alopecia areata. Some clones in this sample may be carry-over from other donors' samples.

The chain is built from TRBV20-1 and TRBJ1-2, with TRBD1 matching 8 bases. Germline V CDR1 and CDR2: DFQATT, SNEGSKA (reference sequence). The CDR3 runs 13 residues. The trim removed 1 base at V and 8 bases at J, leaving 6 bases unmatched. This chain's CDR3 is CSARGGQGEGYTF. The DNA for the CDR3 is TGCAGTGCTAGAGGAGGACAGGGAGAGGGCTACACCTTC.

Ten or more counts support this clonotype. The chain links TRBV6-5 to TRBJ1-5; weak D call: TRBD1 (5 bases). Germline V lookup: CDR1 MNHEY, CDR2 SVGAGI. Trimming shortened V by 10 bases and J by 7 bases, and 14 bases separated the two germline ends. The CDR3 consists of 12 residues. The CDR3 protein is CAIGTGGQPQHF. In DNA, the CDR3 is TGTGCCATCGGGACTGGGGGACAGCCCCAGCATTTT.

With respect to this clonotype: The conserved final phenylalanine or tryptophan is absent from the CDR3, which likely points to a read error. The CDR3 bases are TGTGCCAGCAGCGCATTAACCAGCACAGATACGCAGTATTTA. Translation gives CASSALTSTDTQYL. The chain carries TRBV7-2 and TRBJ2-3; D is unclear. Germline CDR1 is SGHTA and CDR2 is FQGNSA. V lost 5 bases, J lost 0 bases, and 9 bases lay in between. CDR3 length: 14 residues.

This clonotype was seen at least ten times. V gene TRBV6-4 combines with J gene TRBJ1-2, with 8 bases matching TRBD1. This CDR3 has 18 amino acids. Trimming at V came to 0 bases and at J to 5 bases, leaving 14 bases not matched to a gene. CDR1 MRHNA and CDR2 SNTAGT come from the germline V gene. Here the CDR3 DNA reads TGTGCCAGCAGTGACTCATCCGGGACAGGTCCCGGCCGATATGGCTACACCTTC. Protein product: CASSDSSGTGPGRYGYTF.

This clonotype has a handful of counts. The J gene is TRBJ2-3, the V gene TRBV29-1; D may match TRBD1 or TRBD2 (6 bases each). The CDR3 extends over 12 amino acids. Trimming removed 3 bases from V and 4 bases from J, with 8 bases in between. The germline gives CDR1 SQVTM, CDR2 ANQGSEA. Here the CDR3 reads CSVEEGADTQYF. The DNA of the CDR3 is TGCAGCGTTGAGGAGGGGGCAGATACGCAGTATTTT.

This clonotype was seen only a few times. The chain links TRBV6-5 to TRBJ1-1; weak D call: TRBD1 (5 bases). The CDR3 runs to 13 residues. The V gene's germline CDR1 is MNHEY and CDR2 SVGAGI. Trimming took 4 bases from V and 7 from J, leaving 13 bases between them. The CDR3 nucleotides are TGTGCCAGCAGTTCCCACCGGGGGGATGAAGCTTTCTTT. It yields the protein CASSSHRGDEAFF.

This clonotype appeared many times. V is TRBV7-6 and J is TRBJ1-5; 7 bases are shared with TRBD1. V lost 5 bases and J lost 2; bases outside the gene matches: 6. The CDR3 is 15 residues long. Germline CDR1 is SGHVS and CDR2 is FNYEAQ. The DNA for the CDR3 is TGTGCCAGCAGCCAAAGTACAGGGGGCAATCAGCCCCAGCATTTT. Protein product: CASSQSTGGNQPQHF.

This rearrangement joins TRBV6-5 to TRBJ1-6; D not resolved. Germline V gene sequence: CDR1 MNHEY, CDR2 SVGAGI. The CDR3 runs 17 residues. V was pared by 0 bases and J by 15 bases, with 24 bases between. In DNA, the CDR3 is TGTGCCAGCAGTTACTCGACCGTCAGCCGACCGGATCTCGACCTCCACTTT. Translated: CASSYSTVSRPDLDLHF.

At least ten counts were recorded for this clonotype. The chain has TRBV20-1 and TRBJ2-3; possibly TRBD2 for D (6 bases). The CDR3 spans 14 residues. V lost 6 bases and J lost 4, with 17 bases in between. Germline values: CDR1 DFQATT, CDR2 SNEGSKA (reference sequence). Written as DNA, the CDR3 is TGCAGTGCCGAAGGGACTGCTGGCTCAGATACGCAGTATTTT. Translated: CSAEGTAGSDTQYF.

This clonotype was found a few times. J is TRBJ2-3 and V is TRBV7-2; TRBD2 agrees at 12 bases. CDR3 length: 15 residues. The V gene end was trimmed by 5 bases and the J gene end by 9 bases; junction bases not matched to a gene: 9. Germline V gene sequence: CDR1 SGHTA, CDR2 FQGNSA. The CDR3 reads CASSPTSGGTSTQYF. The CDR3 DNA follows: TGTGCCAGCAGCCCGACTAGCGGGGGTACTTCGACGCAGTATTTT. Looking up the rest from reference TRBV7-2 and TRBJ2-3 gives the full variable domain: GAGVSQSPSNKVTEKGKDVELRCDPISGHTALYWYRQSLGQGLEFLIYFQGNSAPDKSGLPSDRFSAERTGGSVSTLTIQRTQQEDSAVYLCASSPTSGGTSTQYFGPGTRLTVL.

The CDR3 protein is CASSPYGSDNEQFF. The CDR3 nucleotides are TGTGCCAGCAGCCCCTACGGGTCCGACAATGAGCAGTTCTTC. This rearrangement joins TRBV3-1 to TRBJ2-1; D is ambiguous. Between the trimmed V and J ends, which lost 4 bases and 5 bases, there was a span of 12 bases. This CDR3 spans 14 amino acids. Germline V gives CDR1 LGHDT, CDR2 YNNKEL (reference sequence).

This clonotype has at least ten counts. The V gene is TRBV5-1, the J gene TRBJ1-1; 8 positions match TRBD1. Germline V gene data show CDR1 as SGHRS and CDR2 as YFSETQ. The V and J ends lost 2 bases and 12 bases, in that order; junction bases with no gene match: 6. The CDR3 loop spans 12 amino acids. CDR3 bases: TGCGCCAGCAGCTTAGGGCAGGGGGCTTCTTTCTTT. Translation gives CASSLGQGASFF.

This clonotype was detected only a few times. V and J are TRBV6-1 and TRBJ2-5; tentative D call: TRBD2 (6 bases). Trimming left V 1 base short and J 2 bases short, with 8 bases between. The CDR3 has 14 residues. Per germline, CDR1 MNHNS and CDR2 SASEGT. CDR3 nucleotides: TGTGCCAGCAGTGAAGGGGAGGCGCAAGAGACCCAGTACTTC. It is translated as CASSEGEAQETQYF.

The chain recombines TRBV12-2 with TRBJ1-1; the D call in the table, TRBD1, was not verified against the DNA. TRBV12-2 has pseudogene status. The CDR3 runs to 16 residues. The CDR3 region is CASRLSRPLEDTEAFF. The CDR3 DNA follows: TGTGCAAGTCGCCTTAGTCGACCCCTTGAGGACACTGAAGCTTTCTTT.

The rearrangement joins TRBV30 to TRBJ2-7; perhaps TRBD1 as D (9 bases). This CDR3 contains 15 residues. The V end lost 2 bases, the J end lost 4 bases, and 18 bases lay between the germline ends. CDR1 and CDR2 (germline): GTSNPN, SVGIG (reference sequence). The CDR3 region has the DNA TGTGCCTGGAGTCGGGGGGGACAGGGTCAGTACGAGCAGTACTTC. This translates into CAWSRGGQGQYEQYF. The full variable domain, rest sourced from reference TRBV30 and TRBJ2-7, is SQTIHQWPATLVQPVGSPLSLECTVEGTSNPNLYWYRQAAGRGLQLLFYSVGIGQISSEVPQNLSASRPQDRQFILSSKKLLLSDSGFYLCAWSRGGQGQYEQYFGPGTRLTVT.

This clonotype occurred a few times. The chain couples TRBV20-1 to TRBJ2-1; perhaps TRBD2 as D (6 bases). CDR1 is DFQATT and CDR2 is SNEGSKA in the germline V gene (reference sequence). This CDR3 contains 14 residues. The ends were cut back, 7 bases at V and 3 bases at J, with 16 bases in the middle. The CDR3 DNA sequence: TGCAGTGTCAGCGGGCGGGGAGACTACAATGAGCAGTTCTTC. Its translation: CSVSGRGDYNEQFF.

This chain links TRBV2 with TRBJ1-1, with D possibly being TRBD1 (5 bases). From germline, CDR1 is SNHLY and CDR2 FYNNEI. Trimming pared 6 bases from V and 7 bases from J, leaving 15 bases between. The CDR3 runs to 13 residues. The CDR3 sequence is CASRGGSQREAFF. CDR3 nucleotides: TGTGCCAGCAGGGGGGGTTCACAGCGTGAAGCTTTCTTT.

This clonotype was detected only a few times. The V gene is TRBV12-5, the J gene TRBJ1-2; no clear D. The germline V gene encodes CDR1 LGHNT and CDR2 FRNRAP. With 6 bases removed from V and 6 bases from J, the gap between germline ends came to 20 bases. This CDR3 has 15 amino acids. The CDR3 nucleotides are TGTGCTAGTGGAAATGGTATCGGAGGCGAGAATGGCTACACCTTC. It is translated as CASGNGIGGENGYTF.

V gene TRBV12-3 or TRBV12-4 combines with J gene TRBJ1-2, with D maybe TRBD1 (6 bases). This CDR3 is built from 16 residues. V was cut by 5 bases and J by 8 bases, with 24 bases left in between. CDR3 residues: CASSIQGRVHMTGYTF. The CDR3 region has the DNA TGTGCCAGCAGTATACAGGGTAGGGTTCATATGACGGGCTACACCTTC.

This clonotype was observed many times. The chain links TRBV21-1 to TRBJ2-1; the table's D call, TRBD1, has no DNA check behind it. TRBV21-1 constitutes a pseudogene. This CDR3 comprises 15 residues. DNA for the CDR3: TGTGCCAGCAGCAAAGTCTTGGGACACTCCAATGAGCAGTTCTTC. Its translation is CASSKVLGHSNEQFF.

This clonotype was picked up a small number of times. V gene TRBV29-1 combines with J gene TRBJ2-3, with TRBD1 identical over 8 bases. The germline V gene has CDR1 SQVTM and CDR2 ANQGSEA. Trimming removed 6 bases from V and 15 bases from J; junction bases left unmatched: 8. The CDR3 spans 10 residues. The CDR3 sequence is CSVTGEGYYF. The CDR3 nucleotides read TGCAGCGTGACAGGGGAAGGATATTATTTT.

This clonotype was seen repeatedly, ten times or more. This chain uses TRBV14 with TRBJ2-5; 10 bases map to TRBD1. CDR1 is SGHDN and CDR2 is FVKESK in the germline V gene. Trimming removed 4 bases from V and 5 bases from J; junction bases left unmatched: 7. This CDR3 region has 15 residues. For the CDR3, the DNA is TGTGCCAGCAGCCCCGGGACAGGGGTTGCGGAGACCCAGTACTTC. Protein sequence: CASSPGTGVAETQYF.

This clonotype showed up many times. The chain combines TRBV20-1 with TRBJ2-7; the D gene is possibly TRBD2 (6 bases). The germline V gene encodes CDR1 DFQATT and CDR2 SNEGSKA (reference sequence). Trimming cost V 1 base and J 5 bases, with 12 bases left between them. This CDR3 spans 13 amino acids. CDR3 residues: CSARVPSANEQYF. In DNA form, the CDR3 reads TGCAGTGCTAGAGTTCCTAGCGCCAACGAGCAGTACTTC.

This clonotype was picked up many times. V is TRBV20-1 and J is TRBJ2-3; D is ambiguous. The germline gives CDR1 DFQATT, CDR2 SNEGSKA (reference sequence). V lost 4 bases and J 7 bases, leaving 6 bases between the germline ends. CDR3 size: 10 residues. CDR3 in amino acids: CSATTHTQYF. In DNA form, the CDR3 reads TGCAGTGCTACAACACATACGCAGTATTTT.

There are many counts of this clonotype. The J gene is TRBJ2-2, the V gene TRBV12-3 or TRBV12-4; possibly TRBD1 or TRBD2 for D (5 bases each). The ends were cut back, 1 base at V and 5 bases at J, with 11 bases in the middle. The CDR3 spans 15 residues. CDR3 protein: CASSLGGDRTGELFF. CDR3 sequence (DNA): TGTGCCAGCAGTTTAGGAGGGGATAGAACCGGGGAGCTGTTTTTT.

This clonotype was counted between two and nine times. The V gene is TRBV6-1, the J gene TRBJ2-7; 11 nucleotides line up with TRBD2. CDR3 length equals 13 residues. V shed 8 bases, J shed 0 bases, and the junction held 0 bases outside the gene matches. Germline CDR1 is MNHNS and CDR2 is SASEGT. The CDR3 DNA sequence: TGTGCCAGCGGGACTAGCGGCTCCTACGAGCAGTACTTC. This sequence encodes CASGTSGSYEQYF.